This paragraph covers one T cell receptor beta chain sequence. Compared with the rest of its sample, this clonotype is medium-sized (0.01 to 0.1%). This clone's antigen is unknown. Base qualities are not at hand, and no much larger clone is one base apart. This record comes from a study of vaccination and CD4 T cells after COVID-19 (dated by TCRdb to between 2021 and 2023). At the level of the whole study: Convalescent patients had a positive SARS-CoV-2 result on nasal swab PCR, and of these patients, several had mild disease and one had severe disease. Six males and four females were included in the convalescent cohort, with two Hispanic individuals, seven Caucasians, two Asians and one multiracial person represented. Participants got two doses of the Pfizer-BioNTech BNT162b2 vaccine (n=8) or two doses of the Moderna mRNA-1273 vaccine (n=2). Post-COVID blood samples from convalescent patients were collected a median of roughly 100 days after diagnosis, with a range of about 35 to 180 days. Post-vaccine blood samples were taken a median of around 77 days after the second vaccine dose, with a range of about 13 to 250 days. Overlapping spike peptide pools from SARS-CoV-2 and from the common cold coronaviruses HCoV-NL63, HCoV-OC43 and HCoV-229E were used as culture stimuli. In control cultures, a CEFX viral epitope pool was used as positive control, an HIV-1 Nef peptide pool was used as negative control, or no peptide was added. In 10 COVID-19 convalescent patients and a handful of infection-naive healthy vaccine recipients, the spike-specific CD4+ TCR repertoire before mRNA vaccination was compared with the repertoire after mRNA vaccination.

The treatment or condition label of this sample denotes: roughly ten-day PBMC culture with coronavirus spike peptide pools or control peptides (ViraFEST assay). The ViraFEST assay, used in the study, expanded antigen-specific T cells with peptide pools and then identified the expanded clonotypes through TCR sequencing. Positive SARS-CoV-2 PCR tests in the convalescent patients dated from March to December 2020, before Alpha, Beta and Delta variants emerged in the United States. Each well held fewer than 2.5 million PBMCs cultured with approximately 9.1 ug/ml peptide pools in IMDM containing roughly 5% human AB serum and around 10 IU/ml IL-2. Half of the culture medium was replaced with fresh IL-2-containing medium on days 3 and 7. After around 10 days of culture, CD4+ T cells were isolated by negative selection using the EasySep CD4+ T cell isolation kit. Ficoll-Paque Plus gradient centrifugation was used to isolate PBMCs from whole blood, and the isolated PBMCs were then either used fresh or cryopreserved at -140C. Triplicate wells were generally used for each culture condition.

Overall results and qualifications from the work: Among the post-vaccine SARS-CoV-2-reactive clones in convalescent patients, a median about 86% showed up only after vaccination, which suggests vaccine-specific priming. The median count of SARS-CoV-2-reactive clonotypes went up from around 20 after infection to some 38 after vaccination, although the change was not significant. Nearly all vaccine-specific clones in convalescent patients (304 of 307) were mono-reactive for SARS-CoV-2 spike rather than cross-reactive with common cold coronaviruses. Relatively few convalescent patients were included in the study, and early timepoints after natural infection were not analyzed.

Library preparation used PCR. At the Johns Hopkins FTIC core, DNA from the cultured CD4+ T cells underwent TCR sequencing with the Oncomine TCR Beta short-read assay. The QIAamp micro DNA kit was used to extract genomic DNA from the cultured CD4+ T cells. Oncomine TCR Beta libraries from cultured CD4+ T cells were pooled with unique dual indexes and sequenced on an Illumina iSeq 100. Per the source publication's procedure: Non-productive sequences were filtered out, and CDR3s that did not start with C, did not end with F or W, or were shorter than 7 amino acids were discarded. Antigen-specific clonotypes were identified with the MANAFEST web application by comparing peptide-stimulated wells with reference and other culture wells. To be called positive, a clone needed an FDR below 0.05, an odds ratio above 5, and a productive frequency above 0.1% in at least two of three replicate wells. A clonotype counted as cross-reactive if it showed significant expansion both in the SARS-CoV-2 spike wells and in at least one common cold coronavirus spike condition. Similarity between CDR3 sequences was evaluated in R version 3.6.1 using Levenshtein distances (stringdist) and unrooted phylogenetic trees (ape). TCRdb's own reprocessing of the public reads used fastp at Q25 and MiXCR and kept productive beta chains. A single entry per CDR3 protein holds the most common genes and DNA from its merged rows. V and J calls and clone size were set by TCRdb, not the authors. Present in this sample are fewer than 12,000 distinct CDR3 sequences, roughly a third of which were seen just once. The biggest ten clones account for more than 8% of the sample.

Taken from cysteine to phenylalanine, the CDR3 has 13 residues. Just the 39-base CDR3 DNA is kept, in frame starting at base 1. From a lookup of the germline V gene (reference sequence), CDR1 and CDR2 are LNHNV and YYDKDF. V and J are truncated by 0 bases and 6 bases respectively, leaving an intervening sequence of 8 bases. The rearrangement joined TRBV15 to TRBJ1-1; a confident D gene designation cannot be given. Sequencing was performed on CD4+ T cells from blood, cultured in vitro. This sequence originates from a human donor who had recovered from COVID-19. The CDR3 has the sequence CATSRDILSEAFF. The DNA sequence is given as TGTGCCACCAGCAGAGATATTCTCTCTGAAGCTTTCTTT.